What follows are 25 T cell receptor beta chains derived from one specimen sequenced in a study of blood T cell repertoires in COVID-19. This table comes from immunoSEQ multiplex PCR, and its TCRdb copy is limited to in-frame clones, with some not included. The sample includes 150,000 to 180,000 clones, 83% of them seen just once. Sequences were obtained from peripheral blood. All receptors derive from a woman in her sixties or seventies with COVID-19, enrolled during active disease.

The gene calls are TRBV6-5 and TRBJ1-1, with D maybe TRBD1 (6 bases). The CDR3 is 14 amino acids. CDR1 and CDR2 from the germline V gene are MNHEY and SVGAGI. Between the trimmed V and J ends, which lost 5 bases and 2 bases, there was a span of 12 bases. CDR3 sequence: CASSKGHPNTEAFF. CDR3 sequence (DNA): TGTGCCAGCAGTAAGGGACATCCAAACACTGAAGCTTTCTTT.

In its sample, this clone was seen a few times. The chain is built from TRBV6-2 or TRBV6-3 and TRBJ1-2, with 8 bases fitting TRBD1. The germline V gene has CDR1 MNHEY and CDR2 SVGEGT. V was clipped by 6 bases and J by 3 bases; unmatched bases: 9. The CDR3 covers 15 residues. Here the CDR3 DNA reads TGTGCCAGCAGCTCTCCGACAGGGGTTGACTATGGCTACACCTTC. This gives the protein CASSSPTGVDYGYTF.

The chain couples TRBV19 to TRBJ2-2; D gene ambiguous. The CDR3 spans 14 residues. In germline, CDR1 is LNHDA, CDR2 SQIVND (reference sequence). Deletions cut 1 base from V and 2 bases from J, with 5 bases between. The CDR3 loop reads CASSIALNTGELFF. The CDR3 DNA reads TGTGCCAGTAGTATAGCCCTAAACACCGGGGAGCTGTTTTTT. The full variable domain, completed using reference TRBV19 and TRBJ2-2, is DGGITQSPKYLFRKEGQNVTLSCEQNLNHDAMYWYRQDPGQGLRLIYYSQIVNDFQKGDIAEGYSVSREKKESFPLTVTSAQKNPTAFYLCASSIALNTGELFFGEGSRLTVL.

The rearrangement joins TRBV18 to TRBJ2-1; 9 bases fit TRBD2. The CDR3 is 17 amino acids. Germline CDR1 is KGHSH and CDR2 is LQKENI. V lost 2 bases to trimming and J lost 2 bases; unmatched junction nucleotides: 7. DNA for the CDR3: TGTGCCAGCTCACCAAAAGAGAGCGGGGGGCCCTACAATGAGCAGTTCTTC. Protein sequence: CASSPKESGGPYNEQFF. Variable domain in full (rest from reference TRBV18 and TRBJ2-1): NAGVMQNPRHLVRRRGQEARLRCSPMKGHSHVYWYRQLPEEGLKFMVYLQKENIIDESGMPKERFSAEFPKEGPSILRIQQVVRGDSAAYFCASSPKESGGPYNEQFFGPGTRLTVL.

The chain couples TRBV30 to TRBJ1-2, with a tentative D call TRBD1 (6 bases). The CDR3 totals 12 residues. The ends were cut back, 2 bases at V and 4 bases at J, with 8 bases in the middle. Germline CDR1 reads GTSNPN; CDR2 reads SVGIG (reference sequence). CDR3 in DNA: TGTGCCTGGAGTAGGGGGGGCTATGGCTACACCTTC. Encoded protein: CAWSRGGYGYTF.

This clone was found a few times. This chain joins TRBV6-5 and TRBJ1-1; D is undetermined. CDR1 is MNHEY, CDR2 SVGAGI, per germline. Trimming left V 2 bases short and J 5 bases short, with 6 bases between. The CDR3 is 12 residues long. The DNA for the CDR3 is TGTGCCAGCAGTTACCCGGTGACTGAAGCTTTCTTT. Protein sequence: CASSYPVTEAFF.

The J gene is TRBJ2-2, the V gene TRBV7-9; D ambiguous. The CDR3 totals 16 residues. The germline V gene has CDR1 SEHNR and CDR2 FQNEAQ (reference sequence). V lost 5 bases and J lost 6, with 19 bases in between. For the CDR3, the DNA is TGTGCCAGCAGCCCCCGACCCCTACTCGGAGCCGGGGAGCTGTTTTTT. It yields the protein CASSPRPLLGAGELFF.

V gene TRBV10-1 combines with J gene TRBJ1-1, with TRBD1 matching over 10 bases. Per germline, CDR1 WNHNN and CDR2 SYGVQD (reference sequence). The CDR3 totals 20 residues. V lost 6 bases to trimming and J lost 0 bases; unmatched junction nucleotides: 19. The CDR3 DNA reads as TGCGCCAGCAGCCTTACCCCTCAATTTGGACAGGGGGGAGTGAACACTGAAGCTTTCTTT. Translating gives CASSLTPQFGQGGVNTEAFF.

The chain recombines TRBV18 with TRBJ1-6; 9 bases agree with TRBD1. CDR3 size: 15 residues. Per germline, CDR1 KGHSH and CDR2 LQKENI. V shed 3 bases and J 8 bases; nucleotides not matched to a gene: 5. The CDR3 sequence: CASSPSTGGHSPLHF. CDR3 sequence (DNA): TGTGCCAGCTCACCGTCGACAGGGGGTCATTCACCCCTCCACTTT.

The chain employs TRBV5-1 and TRBJ1-2; D possibly corresponds to TRBD1 (6 bases). CDR3 length: 17 amino acids. Per the germline V gene, CDR1 is SGHRS and CDR2 is YFSETQ. The V and J ends lost 0 bases and 8 bases respectively, with 23 bases between them. The CDR3 coding sequence is TGCGCCAGCAGCTTGGCCGGGGGGCGGTCGGCGCCGAGCGGCTACACCTTC. Translation gives CASSLAGGRSAPSGYTF. The variable domain in full, completed from reference TRBV5-1 and TRBJ1-2, reads KAGVTQTPRYLIKTRGQQVTLSCSPISGHRSVSWYQQTPGQGLQFLFEYFSETQRNKGNFPGRFSGRQFSNSRSEMNVSTLELGDSALYLCASSLAGGRSAPSGYTFGSGTRLTVV.

J is TRBJ1-6 and V is TRBV28; D gene ambiguous. V was trimmed by 3 bases and J by 9 bases, leaving 6 bases between them. CDR1 MDHEN and CDR2 SYDVKM come from the germline V gene. The CDR3 length is 12 residues. CDR3 loop: CASSFRPSPLHF. CDR3 nucleotide sequence: TGTGCCAGCAGTTTTCGTCCTTCACCCCTCCACTTT.

V gene TRBV27 combines with J gene TRBJ1-5; D possibly corresponds to TRBD1 (6 bases). The length of the CDR3 is 16 residues. Germline values: CDR1 MNHEY, CDR2 SMNVEV (reference sequence). Trimming shortened V by 5 bases and J by 7 bases, and 21 bases separated the two germline ends. The CDR3 coding sequence is TGTGCCAGCAGTCGCGGGGACTACAGGGTGGGACAGCCCCAGCATTTT. Its protein product is CASSRGDYRVGQPQHF.

The chain couples TRBV5-5 to TRBJ2-2, with D possibly being TRBD1 (5 bases). The CDR3 runs to 18 residues. V was clipped by 4 bases and J by 0 bases, with 19 bases between them. CDR1 is SGHKS, CDR2 YYEKEE, per germline (reference sequence). CDR3 amino acids: CASSRILTIGANTGELFF. The CDR3 coding sequence is TGTGCCAGCAGCCGAATTTTAACGATAGGGGCGAACACCGGGGAGCTGTTTTTT.

The chain combines TRBV9 with TRBJ1-5; D gene unclear. The CDR3 consists of 13 residues. Trimming removed 0 bases at V and 9 bases at J, with 10 bases between. Germline-derived CDR1 and CDR2 are SGDLS and YYNGEE. This CDR3 is CASSVEGAGPQHF. DNA for the CDR3: TGTGCCAGCAGCGTAGAGGGTGCGGGGCCCCAGCATTTT.

This clone was seen only once. The J gene is TRBJ1-5, the V gene TRBV18; unclear D gene. Per germline, CDR1 KGHSH and CDR2 LQKENI. The V and J ends lost 2 bases and 4 bases respectively, with 12 bases between them. CDR3 length: 15 amino acids. CDR3 protein: CASSPKRDGNQPQHF. The CDR3 DNA reads as TGTGCCAGCTCACCAAAGCGGGATGGGAATCAGCCCCAGCATTTT.

J is TRBJ2-4 and V is TRBV7-8; the match to TRBD1 covers 9 bases. V trimming: 4 bases; J trimming: 6 bases; junction bases outside the gene matches: 4. Germline loops: CDR1 SGHVS, CDR2 FQNEAQ. This CDR3 region has 14 residues. The CDR3 here is CASSSSTGGNIQYF. The CDR3 DNA reads TGTGCCAGCAGCTCTTCGACAGGGGGAAACATTCAGTACTTC.

The rearrangement uses TRBV25-1 and TRBJ1-2; 7 bases are shared with TRBD1. The CDR3 runs 16 residues. V shed 0 bases, J shed 5 bases, and the junction held 9 bases outside the gene matches. Germline assignment: CDR1 MGHDK and CDR2 SYGVNS. CDR3: CASSEYGGQIPYGYTF. In DNA form, the CDR3 reads TGTGCCAGCAGTGAATATGGGGGACAGATACCATATGGCTACACCTTC.

The chain combines TRBV6-1 with TRBJ1-5; TRBD1 matches at 7 bases. The CDR3 spans 16 residues. The V segment lost 1 base and the J segment 3 bases; nucleotides outside the gene matches: 6. Germline CDR1 MNHNS, CDR2 SASEGT. Here the CDR3 reads CASSEVAGGSNQPQHF. The DNA of the CDR3 is TGTGCCAGCAGTGAAGTGGCAGGGGGGTCCAATCAGCCCCAGCATTTT.

The table lists this clone with a count of one. V is TRBV15 and J is TRBJ1-5, with a weak D call TRBD1 (5 bases). The V end lost 7 bases, the J end lost 7 bases, and 14 bases lay between the germline ends. This CDR3 is built from 13 residues. Germline CDR1 LNHNV, CDR2 YYDKDF (reference sequence). DNA of the CDR3: TGTGCCACCACCCCTCGGGGGAAGCAGCCCCAGCATTTT. This sequence encodes CATTPRGKQPQHF.

The chain uses TRBV11-3 and TRBJ2-2; tentatively, D is TRBD1 (5 bases). The V gene's germline CDR1 is SGHNT and CDR2 YENEEA. Trimming pared 6 bases from V and 4 bases from J, leaving 18 bases between. This CDR3 has 16 residues. CDR3 nucleotides: TGTGCCAGCAGTCCCGCCAGGGATCCCGCCACCGGGGAGCTGTTTTTT. Its protein product is CASSPARDPATGELFF.

This rearrangement joins TRBV5-4 to TRBJ1-1; TRBD1 might be the D (5 bases). V gave up 2 bases and J gave up 2 bases, with 13 bases separating them. The CDR3 loop spans 15 amino acids. Looked up from germline, CDR1 is SGHNT and CDR2 is YYREEE (reference sequence). DNA of the CDR3: TGTGCCAGCAGCTTCCGGGGGGGGAGAAACACTGAAGCTTTCTTT. Protein: CASSFRGGRNTEAFF.

The chain employs TRBV3-1 (or the pseudogene TRBV3-2) and TRBJ2-3; the D gene is possibly TRBD2 (6 bases). The V gene lost 8 bases and the J gene lost 2 bases, with 8 bases spanning the gap. The CDR3 extends over 12 amino acids. Germline loops: CDR1 LGHDT, CDR2 YNNKEL (reference sequence). CDR3 sequence (DNA): TGTGCCAGCGGGGAGGACACAGATACGCAGTATTTT. This gives the protein CASGEDTDTQYF.

The V gene is TRBV12-5, the J gene TRBJ1-5; 9 positions match TRBD1. Germline values: CDR1 LGHNT, CDR2 FRNRAP. This CDR3 spans 15 amino acids. Losses at the gene ends were 7 bases for V and 7 bases for J; bases not matched to a gene: 11. The DNA for the CDR3 is TGTGCTAGTGCCTCTACCGGGACAGGGCAACAGCCCCAGCATTTT. Its protein is CASASTGTGQQPQHF.

The chain couples TRBV3-1 (or the pseudogene TRBV3-2) to TRBJ2-1; 10 nucleotides line up with TRBD2. The germline V gene encodes CDR1 LGHDT and CDR2 YNNKEL (reference sequence). Losses at the gene ends were 4 bases for V and 6 bases for J; bases not matched to a gene: 12. The CDR3 length is 17 residues. CDR3 amino acids: CASSLGFRSGRGNEQFF. The CDR3 nucleotides are TGTGCCAGCAGCCTGGGGTTTCGGAGCGGGAGGGGCAATGAGCAGTTCTTC.

The chain is built from TRBV10-3 and TRBJ2-7; D remains unclear. The CDR3 contains 12 residues. Trimming removed 3 bases at V and 4 bases at J, with 7 bases between. In germline, CDR1 is ENHRY, CDR2 SYGVKD. DNA for the CDR3: TGTGCCATCAGTGATAACGGGTACGAGCAGTACGTC. Translated: CAISDNGYEQYV.